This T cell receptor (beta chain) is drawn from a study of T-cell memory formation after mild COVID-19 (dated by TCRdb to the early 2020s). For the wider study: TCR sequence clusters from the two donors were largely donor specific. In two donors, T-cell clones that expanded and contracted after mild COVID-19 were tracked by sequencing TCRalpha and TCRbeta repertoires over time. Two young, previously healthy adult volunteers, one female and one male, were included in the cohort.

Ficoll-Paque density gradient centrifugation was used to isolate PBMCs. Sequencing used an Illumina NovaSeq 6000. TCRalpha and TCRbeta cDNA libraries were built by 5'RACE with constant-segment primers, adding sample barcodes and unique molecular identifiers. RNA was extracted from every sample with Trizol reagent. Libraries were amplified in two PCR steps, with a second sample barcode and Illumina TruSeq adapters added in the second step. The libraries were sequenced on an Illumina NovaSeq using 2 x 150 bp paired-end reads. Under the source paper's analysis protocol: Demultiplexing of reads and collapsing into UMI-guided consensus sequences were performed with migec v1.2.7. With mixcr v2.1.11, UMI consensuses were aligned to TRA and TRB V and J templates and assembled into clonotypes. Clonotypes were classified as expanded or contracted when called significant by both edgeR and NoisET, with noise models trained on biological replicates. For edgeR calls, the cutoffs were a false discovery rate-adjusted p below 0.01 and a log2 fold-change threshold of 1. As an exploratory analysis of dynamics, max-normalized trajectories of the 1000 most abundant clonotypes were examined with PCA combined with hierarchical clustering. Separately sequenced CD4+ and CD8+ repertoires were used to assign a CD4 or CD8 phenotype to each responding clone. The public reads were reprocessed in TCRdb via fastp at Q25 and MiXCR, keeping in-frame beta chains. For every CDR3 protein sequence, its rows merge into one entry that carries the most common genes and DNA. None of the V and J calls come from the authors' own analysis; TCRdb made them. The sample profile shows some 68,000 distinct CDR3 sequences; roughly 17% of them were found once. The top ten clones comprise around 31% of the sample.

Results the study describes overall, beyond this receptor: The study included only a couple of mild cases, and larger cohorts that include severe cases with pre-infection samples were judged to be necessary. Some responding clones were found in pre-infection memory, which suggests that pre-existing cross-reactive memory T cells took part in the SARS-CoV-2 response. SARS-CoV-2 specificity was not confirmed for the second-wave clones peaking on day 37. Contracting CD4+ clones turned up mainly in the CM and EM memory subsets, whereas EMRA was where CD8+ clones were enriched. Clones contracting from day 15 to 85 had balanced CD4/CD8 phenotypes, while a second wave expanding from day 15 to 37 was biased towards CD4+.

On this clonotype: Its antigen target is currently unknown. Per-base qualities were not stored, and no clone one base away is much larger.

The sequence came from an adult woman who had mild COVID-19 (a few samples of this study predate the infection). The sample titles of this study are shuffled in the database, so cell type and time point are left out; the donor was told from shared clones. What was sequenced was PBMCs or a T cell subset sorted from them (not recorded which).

CDR3 loop: CASKGTGNSPLHF. The bases read TGTGCCAGCAAAGGGACGGGTAATTCACCCCTCCACTTT. The V and J segments used are TRBV7-9 and TRBJ1-6; tentative D gene TRBD1, with 5 bases matching. Relative to germline, V is 7 bases shorter and J is 6 bases shorter, with 10 bases between their ends. From the cysteine through the phenylalanine, the CDR3 covers 13 amino acids. Only CDR3 DNA is held: 39 bases, read in frame from base 1. Taken from the germline V gene (reference sequence), the CDR1 and CDR2 loops are SEHNR and FQNEAQ.